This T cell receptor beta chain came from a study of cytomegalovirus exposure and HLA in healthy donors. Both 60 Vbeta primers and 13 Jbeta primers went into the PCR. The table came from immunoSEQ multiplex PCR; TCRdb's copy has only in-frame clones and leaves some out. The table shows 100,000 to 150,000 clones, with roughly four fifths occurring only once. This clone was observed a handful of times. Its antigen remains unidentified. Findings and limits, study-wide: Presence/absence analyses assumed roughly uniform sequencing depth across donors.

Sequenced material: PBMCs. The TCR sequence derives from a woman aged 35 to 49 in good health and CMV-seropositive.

Here the CDR3 reads CASSSPLAGTSTDTQYF. DNA of the CDR3: TGTGCCAGCAGCTCCCCCTTAGCGGGGACGAGCACAGATACGCAGTATTTT. The chain recombines TRBV11-2 with TRBJ2-3; 8 bases match TRBD2. This CDR3 spans 17 amino acids. The V and J ends lost 4 bases and 0 bases, in that order; junction bases with no gene match: 9. Germline lookup yields CDR1 SGHAT and CDR2 FQNNGV.